This T cell receptor beta chain derives from a study of T cells in localized non-small cell lung cancer (dated by TCRdb to the early 2020s). In the study overall: T cell repertoires of approximately 250 early-stage NSCLC patients were analyzed, with tumors being compared against uninvolved tumor-adjacent lungs. All 220 or so NSCLC patients in the cohort were treatment-naive and had localized lung tumors that were resected. Of the NSCLC patients, about 130 were male and around 97 were female, and the mean age was about 69 years. Study-level results and caveats: A median of about 50 of the top 100 tumor clones turned up in the paired uninvolved adjacent lung, and under 30 of those clones also ranked among the top 100 of that same adjacent lung. Because multi-region tumor sequencing was not performed, intratumor heterogeneity could not be ruled out. Uninvolved tumor-adjacent lung showed the highest T cell clonality, higher than tumor, which suggests more focused antigenic responses in the uninvolved tumor-adjacent lung. Longer overall survival was associated with higher blood T cell density, whereas shorter survival was associated with higher adjacent-lung clonality. Because the study design was exploratory, TCR variables were selected using unadjusted p-values without false-discovery rate correction.

The immunoSEQ Assay was used to sequence TCR beta CDR3 regions from DNA. The authors' analysis ran thus. T cell density was computed as TCR beta template counts normalized to usable DNA estimated by amplifying housekeeping genes. Using the preseqR package, richness was estimated by extrapolating to 120,000 templates for tissue samples and 400,000 templates for PBMC samples. Clonality was defined by subtracting Pielou's evenness from one. Tissue-enriched TCRs were identified by differential abundance testing using productive amino-acid clonotypes, minimum total count 5 and alpha 0.1. Repertoire overlap between compartments was quantified with the Jaccard Index and Morisita Overlap Index. GLIPH clustered TCR beta CDR3s with public tetramer-defined viral CDR3s; viral motifs required at least three viral sequences plus V-gene enrichment. Here the immuneACCESS table is served through TCRdb, limited to in-frame sequences with V and J called. Missing clones are a known gap in these copies; in checked studies unresolved V genes cover under half, and the rest lacks a known reason. That table furnishes V, J and clone size, whereas the DNA furnished D and trimming. Here the sample has 100,000 to 150,000 clones; roughly 90% occur a single time. The top ten clonotypes cover roughly 1.8% of the sample.

From the cysteine up to the phenylalanine, the CDR3 has a length of 19 residues. Only the CDR3 DNA stays, 57 bases, in frame from base 1. The germline V gene gives CDR1 as LGHNA and CDR2 as YNFKEQ. Germline trimming: 1 base from V, 0 bases from J; junction bases outside gene matches: 7. Of note for this clone: The specificity of this receptor is unknown. Nothing much larger sits one base from this clone, and base qualities are not available.

At diagnosis, peripheral blood, uninvolved tumor-adjacent lung and tumor were collected and stored as a combination of fresh-frozen and FFPE material. For TCR repertoire profiling, blood samples were analyzed as peripheral blood mononuclear cells. The chain was built from TRBV4-2 and TRBJ2-4, and TRBD2 matches 12 of the central bases. The clonotype comes from a female donor over 55 with stage I lung adenocarcinoma. This sample comprised peripheral blood, obtained before any cancer treatment. The CDR3 protein: CASSQGTSGAILAKNIQYF. The sequenced DNA is TGTGCCAGCAGCCAAGGGACTAGCGGGGCCATACTAGCCAAAAACATTCAGTACTTC.